This passage covers 14 T cell receptor beta chains from one sample sequenced in a study of CD8+ T cells in alopecia areata. RNA was isolated and reverse transcribed to cDNA, the sequencing template. The protocol was immunoSEQ multiplex PCR, while the TCRdb copy is restricted to in-frame clones and leaves out a portion. The table lists more than 150,000 clones, roughly 61% of them singletons. Sample treatment: oral pan-JAK inhibitor, 5-10 mg twice daily. The sequenced sample was CD8+ T cells sorted from blood, obtained at week 24, from a patient treated with tofacitinib. The receptors stem from a human donor with alopecia areata.

The chain carries TRBV29-1 and TRBJ1-1, with D hard to call. The V end was cut by 8 bases, the J end by 5 bases, with 3 bases between. The germline gives CDR1 SQVTM, CDR2 ANQGSEA. CDR3 length equals 8 residues. The CDR3 loop reads CSRTEAFF. CDR3 in DNA: TGCAGCAGAACTGAAGCTTTCTTT. Based on the CDR3 plus reference TRBV29-1 and TRBJ1-1, the full variable domain is SAVISQKPSRDICQRGTSLTIQCQVDSQVTMMFWYRQQPGQSLTLIATANQGSEATYESGFVIDKFPISRPNLTFSTLTVSNMSPEDSSIYLCSRTEAFFGQGTRLTVV.

The CDR3 loop reads CSIRTGTYEQYF. DNA of the CDR3: TGCAGCATTAGAACAGGGACCTACGAGCAGTACTTC. The J gene is TRBJ2-7, the V gene TRBV29-1; D may be TRBD1 (6 bases). V was clipped by 8 bases and J by 2 bases, with 13 bases between them. The CDR3 is 12 amino acids. The germline gives CDR1 SQVTM, CDR2 ANQGSEA.

The V call is TRBV7-3, the J call TRBJ1-1, with D unclear. CDR1 and CDR2 (germline): SGHTA, FQGTGA. V was clipped by 0 bases and J by 2 bases, with 28 bases between them. The CDR3 is made up of 21 amino acids. The CDR3, as DNA: TGTGCCAGCAGCTTAACTGCCCCCGAGGTTATCTCTAGCCGGGTTAACACTGAAGCTTTCTTT. Its protein is CASSLTAPEVISSRVNTEAFF.

The chain carries TRBV2 and TRBJ1-1; a weak D match, TRBD1 (6 bases). Trimming cost V 7 bases and J 7 bases, with 13 bases left between them. CDR3 length equals 12 residues. The germline CDR1 and CDR2 sequences are SNHLY and FYNNEI. The CDR3 region has the DNA TGTGCCAGCATCTCAGGGGTAGTTGAAGCTTTCTTT. It yields the protein CASISGVVEAFF.

This chain uses TRBV2 with TRBJ1-2, with 8 bases aligning to TRBD1. Per germline, CDR1 SNHLY and CDR2 FYNNEI. CDR3 length: 15 residues. The V and J ends lost 6 bases and 6 bases, in that order; junction bases with no gene match: 12. DNA of the CDR3: TGTGCCAGCAGAGACTTATTGCAGGGGGCCGATGGCTACACCTTC. Its protein product is CASRDLLQGADGYTF. The full variable domain, rest sourced from reference TRBV2 and TRBJ1-2, is EPEVTQTPSHQVTQMGQEVILRCVPISNHLYFYWYRQILGQKVEFLVSFYNNEISEKSEIFDDQFSVERPDGSNFTLKIRSTKLEDSAMYFCASRDLLQGADGYTFGSGTRLTVV.

The V call is TRBV27, the J call TRBJ2-2; possible D gene TRBD2, 5 bases. The germline gives CDR1 MNHEY, CDR2 SMNVEV (reference sequence). Between the trimmed V and J ends, which lost 6 bases and 7 bases, there was a span of 15 bases. The CDR3 totals 14 residues. The CDR3 region is CASSPTPRDGELFF. CDR3 bases: TGTGCCAGCAGCCCGACACCTCGGGACGGGGAGCTGTTTTTT.

The V and J genes are TRBV29-1 and TRBJ2-1; D gene ambiguous. The germline V gene encodes CDR1 SQVTM and CDR2 ANQGSEA. The CDR3 length is 11 residues. Trimming cost V 5 bases and J 4 bases, with 6 bases left between them. CDR3 coding DNA: TGCAGCGTTATCCAGTACAATGAGCAGTTCTTC. Protein: CSVIQYNEQFF.

This clone was detected only a few times. The V gene is TRBV19, the J gene TRBJ2-2; D perhaps matches TRBD2 (6 bases). CDR1 and CDR2 from the germline V gene are LNHDA and SQIVND (reference sequence). V was pared by 3 bases and J by 5 bases, with 10 bases between. This CDR3 spans 14 amino acids. DNA of the CDR3: TGTGCCAGTAGTATGACCGGGGGAACCGGGGAGCTGTTTTTT. This translates into CASSMTGGTGELFF.

The chain combines TRBV13 with TRBJ2-7; TRBD2 agrees at 11 bases. This CDR3 contains 15 residues. Germline CDR1 reads PRHDT; CDR2 reads FYEKMQ (reference sequence). J was trimmed by 4 bases and V by 2 bases; bases with no gene match: 4. CDR3 amino acids: CASSLRLAGSYEQYF. DNA of the CDR3: TGTGCCAGCAGCTTACGACTAGCGGGGAGTTACGAGCAGTACTTC.

V gene TRBV25-1 combines with J gene TRBJ2-3, with D hard to call. The V and J ends lost 10 bases and 1 base respectively, with 9 bases between them. The CDR3 totals 12 residues. Looked up from germline, CDR1 is MGHDK and CDR2 is SYGVNS. The CDR3 sequence is CATDPGTDTQYF. The DNA of the CDR3 is TGTGCCACCGACCCAGGCACAGATACGCAGTATTTT.

This clone turned up a few times. The CDR3 DNA sequence: TGTGCCACCACCACGTCCGGGACAGGGTTGGGGAAACTGTTTTTT. Translated, it gives CATTTSGTGLGKLFF. The rearrangement joins TRBV15 to TRBJ1-4; 9 nucleotides match TRBD1. V shed 7 bases and J 11 bases; nucleotides not matched to a gene: 14. This CDR3 is built from 15 residues. Germline V lookup: CDR1 LNHNV, CDR2 YYDKDF (reference sequence).

The genes are TRBV30 and TRBJ2-7; weak D call: TRBD1 (5 bases). Trimming took 2 bases from V and 7 from J, leaving 9 bases between them. This CDR3 is 11 amino acids long. The germline gives CDR1 GTSNPN, CDR2 SVGIG (reference sequence). The DNA for the CDR3 is TGTGCCTGGAGTTCTCCAGGGGAGCAGTACTTC. It specifies CAWSSPGEQYF.

V gene TRBV25-1 combines with J gene TRBJ2-1; D unresolved. Germline CDR1 reads MGHDK; CDR2 reads SYGVNS. The V gene lost 3 bases and the J gene lost 8 bases, with 2 bases spanning the gap. The CDR3 runs to 10 residues. The DNA for the CDR3 is TGTGCCAGCAGTGATCATGAGCAGTTCTTC. Encoded protein: CASSDHEQFF.

V gene TRBV13 combines with J gene TRBJ2-1; 10 bases are shared with TRBD2. V lost 0 bases to trimming and J lost 14 bases; unmatched junction nucleotides: 4. Germline-derived CDR1 and CDR2 are PRHDT and FYEKMQ (reference sequence). The CDR3 spans 13 residues. CDR3 amino acids: CASSLGAGGSEFF. The CDR3 coding sequence is TGTGCCAGCAGCTTAGGAGCGGGGGGGTCCGAGTTCTTC.